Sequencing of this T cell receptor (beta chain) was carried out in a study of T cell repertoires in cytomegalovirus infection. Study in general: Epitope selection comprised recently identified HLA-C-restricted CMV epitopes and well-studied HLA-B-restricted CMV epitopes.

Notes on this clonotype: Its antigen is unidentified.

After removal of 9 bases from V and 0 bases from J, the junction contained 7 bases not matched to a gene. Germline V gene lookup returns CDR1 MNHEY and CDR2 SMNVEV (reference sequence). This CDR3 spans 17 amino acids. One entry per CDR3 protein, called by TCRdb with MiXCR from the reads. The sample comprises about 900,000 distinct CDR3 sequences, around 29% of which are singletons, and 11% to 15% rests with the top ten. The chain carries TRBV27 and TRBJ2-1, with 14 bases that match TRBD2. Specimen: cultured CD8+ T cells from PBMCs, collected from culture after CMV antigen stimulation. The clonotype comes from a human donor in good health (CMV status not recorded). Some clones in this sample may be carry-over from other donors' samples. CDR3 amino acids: CASRLAGGPFSYNEQFF. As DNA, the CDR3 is TGTGCCAGTCGACTAGCGGGGGGGCCCTTCTCCTACAATGAGCAGTTCTTC.